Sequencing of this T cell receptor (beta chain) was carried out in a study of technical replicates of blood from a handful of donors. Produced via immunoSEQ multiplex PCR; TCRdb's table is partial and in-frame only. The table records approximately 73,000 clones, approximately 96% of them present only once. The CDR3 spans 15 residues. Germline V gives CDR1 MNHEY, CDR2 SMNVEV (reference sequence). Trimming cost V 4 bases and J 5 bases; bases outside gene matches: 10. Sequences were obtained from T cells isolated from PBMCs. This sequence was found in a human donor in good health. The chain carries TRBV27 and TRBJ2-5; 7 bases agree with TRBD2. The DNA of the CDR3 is TGTGCCAGCAGTTGGGCGGGAGAGTCAGGGGAGACCCAGTACTTC. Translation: CASSWAGESGETQYF.